The clone carrying this TCR beta chain occurred a few times. Its antigen is currently unknown. Staining for CD45RO/CCR7/CD25/CD127/CD95/CD27 allowed sorting of CD4+ naive, central memory, regulatory and stem cell-like memory cells. All of the sorted populations showed purity greater than 98%. The data derive from a study of beta chain features in type 1 diabetes. Notes on the study in general: High-TCR-expressing cells could be over-represented by cDNA sequencing. VDJ junctions sequenced from type 1 diabetes patients showed fewer insertions and more deletions.

The sequenced template was cDNA made from the entire isolated RNA. Here immunoSEQ multiplex PCR was the method, and the copy in TCRdb shows in-frame clones only, minus some. Of more than 350,000 clones in the sample, 10% to 12% are singletons; the top ten hold around 0.05%. The sequencing sample was made of naive CD4+ T cells from blood. This sequence was found in a woman aged 18-29 years in good health.

CDR3 DNA sequence: TGCGCCAGCAGCTTAACTAGCGGGGTAAACAATGAGCAGTTCTTC. This encodes CASSLTSGVNNEQFF. The genes are TRBV5-1 and TRBJ2-1, with 10 nucleotides matching TRBD2. CDR3 size: 15 residues. In germline, CDR1 is SGHRS, CDR2 YFSETQ. With 2 bases clipped from V and 5 bases from J, the junction kept 4 bases outside the gene matches.